This is a list of T cell receptor beta chains from one sample in a study of blood T cell repertoires in COVID-19. Data came from immunoSEQ multiplex PCR; TCRdb stores just in-frame clones and leaves some out. The sample lists about 69,000 clones, around 87% occurring once. Input material: peripheral blood. The receptor source for this set is a man aged 40-49 years with COVID-19, enrolled during active disease. CDR3s include the opening cysteine and the closing phenylalanine or tryptophan. D genes are given only for firm matches. The size entry is marked missing in some rows and otherwise reads once, few, many or a size class.

D	size	V	J	CDR3	DNA
TRBD2	-	TRBV3-1/TRBV3-2	TRBJ2-7	CASSQGLAGVYEQYF	TGTGCCAGCAGCCAGGGACTAGCGGGGGTCTACGAGCAGTACTTC
TRBD2	-	TRBV3-1/TRBV3-2	TRBJ2-5	CASSRLAGGQETQYF	TGTGCCAGCAGTCGACTAGCGGGGGGCCAAGAGACCCAGTACTTC
-	once	TRBV18	TRBJ1-2	CASSPTGLDGYTF	TGTGCCAGCTCCCCTACAGGGCTGGATGGCTACACCTTC
TRBD2	-	TRBV6-6	TRBJ2-1	CASSYSASGSYNEQFF	TGTGCCAGCAGTTACTCAGCTAGCGGCTCCTACAATGAGCAGTTCTTC
-	-	TRBV3-1/TRBV3-2	TRBJ2-5	CASSQGRSQYF	TGTGCCAGCAGCCAAGGGCGGTCCCAGTACTTC
-	few	TRBV7-9	TRBJ1-2	CASSPFGPPVGYTF	TGTGCCAGCAGCCCATTTGGGCCCCCGGTTGGCTACACCTTC
-	-	TRBV10-3	TRBJ1-3	CAIREDISSGNTIYF	TGTGCCATCAGGGAGGACATCTCCTCTGGAAACACCATATATTTT
-	-	TRBV6-5	TRBJ2-7	CASRDDSTSYEQYF	TGTGCCAGCAGAGATGACAGTACCTCCTACGAGCAGTACTTC
TRBD2	-	TRBV3-1/TRBV3-2	TRBJ2-5	CASSLEAGGQTQYF	TGTGCCAGCAGCCTGGAGGCGGGGGGACAGACCCAGTACTTC
-	-	TRBV2	TRBJ1-2	CASSERGTYGYTF	TGTGCCAGCAGTGAGCGGGGGACCTATGGCTACACCTTC
TRBD2	-	TRBV5-1	TRBJ2-2	CASSDGTSGDTGELFF	TGCGCCAGCAGCGATGGGACTAGCGGAGACACCGGGGAGCTGTTTTTT
TRBD1	-	TRBV4-1	TRBJ1-4	CASSGQGDEKLFF	TGCGCCAGCAGCGGACAGGGGGATGAAAAACTGTTTTTT
TRBD2	-	TRBV12-5	TRBJ2-2	CASGLISGGAGELFF	TGTGCTAGTGGTTTGATCAGCGGGGGGGCCGGGGAGCTGTTTTTT
-	-	TRBV3-1/TRBV3-2	TRBJ1-1	CASGNRAEAFF	TGTGCCAGCGGCAACAGGGCTGAAGCTTTCTTT
-	once	TRBV7-3	TRBJ1-1	CASSPSPGSNTEAFF	TGTGCCAGCAGCCCTTCACCGGGGAGCAACACTGAAGCTTTCTTT
-	-	TRBV19	TRBJ1-6	CASRNQGNSPLHF	TGTGCCAGTAGAAACCAGGGTAATTCACCCCTCCACTTT
TRBD2	-	TRBV28	TRBJ2-1	CASSFYGGGAVEQFF	TGTGCCAGCAGTTTTTACGGCGGGGGGGCAGTCGAGCAGTTCTTC
-	-	TRBV28	TRBJ2-3	CASSPLADTQYF	TGTGCCAGCAGTCCGCTAGCGGATACGCAGTATTTT
TRBD1	-	TRBV12-3/TRBV12-4	TRBJ1-1	CASSLGTDRHAFF	TGTGCCAGCAGTTTGGGGACGGACAGGCACGCTTTCTTT
-	-	TRBV5-1	TRBJ2-3	CASSKGQPDTQYF	TGCGCCAGCAGCAAAGGACAGCCAGATACGCAGTATTTT